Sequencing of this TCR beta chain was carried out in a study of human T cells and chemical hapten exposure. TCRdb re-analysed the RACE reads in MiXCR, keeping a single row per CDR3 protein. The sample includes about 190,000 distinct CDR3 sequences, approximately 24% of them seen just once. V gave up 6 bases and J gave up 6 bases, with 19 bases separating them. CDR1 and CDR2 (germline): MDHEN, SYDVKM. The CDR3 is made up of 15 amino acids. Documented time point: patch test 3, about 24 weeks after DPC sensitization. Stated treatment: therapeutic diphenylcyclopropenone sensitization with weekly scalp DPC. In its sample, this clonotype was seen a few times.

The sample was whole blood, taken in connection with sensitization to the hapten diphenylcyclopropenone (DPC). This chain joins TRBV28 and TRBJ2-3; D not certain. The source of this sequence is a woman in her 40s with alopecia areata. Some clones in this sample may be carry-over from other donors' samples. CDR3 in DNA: TGTGCCAGCAGCAAACCTTCGAGACACCGGGATACGCAGTATTTT. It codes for CASSKPSRHRDTQYF. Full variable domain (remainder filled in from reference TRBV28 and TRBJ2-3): DVKVTQSSRYLVKRTGEKVFLECVQDMDHENMFWYRQDPGLGLRLIYFSYDVKMKEKGDIPEGYSVSREKKERFSLILESASTNQTSMYLCASSKPSRHRDTQYFGPGTRLTVL.